The next 31 T cell receptor beta chains were all read from a single sample in a study of blood T cell repertoires in COVID-19. Repertoires were generated with immunoSEQ multiplex PCR, while TCRdb's copy carries only in-frame clones and drops some. In the table there are roughly 110,000 clones, around 92% of which are singletons. The sequencing sample was made of peripheral blood. These receptors all come from a man aged 35 to 55 with active or convalescent COVID-19.

The chain is built from TRBV12-5 and TRBJ2-1; the D gene is possibly TRBD1 (5 bases). The ends were cut back, 2 bases at V and 5 bases at J, with 16 bases in the middle. The CDR3 loop spans 16 amino acids. The germline gives CDR1 LGHNT, CDR2 FRNRAP. The DNA of the CDR3 is TGTGCTAGTGGTTTGATGATGTGGGGCAGTGACAATGAGCAGTTCTTC. Amino acid sequence: CASGLMMWGSDNEQFF.

The rearrangement links TRBV27 to TRBJ2-5; D unresolved. Germline CDR1 reads MNHEY; CDR2 reads SMNVEV (reference sequence). The CDR3 covers 14 residues. Trimming shortened V by 6 bases and J by 6 bases, and 17 bases separated the two germline ends. Written as DNA, the CDR3 is TGTGCCAGCAGAAATAGCCAACGCGCGAAGACCCAGTACTTC. Its translation: CASRNSQRAKTQYF.

The chain combines TRBV27 with TRBJ1-1; D perhaps matches TRBD1 (6 bases). V was trimmed by 3 bases and J by 1 base, leaving 12 bases between them. The CDR3 is 15 amino acids. Per germline, CDR1 MNHEY and CDR2 SMNVEV (reference sequence). CDR3 bases: TGTGCCAGCAGTTTGTGGGGGCGTCGGAACACTGAAGCTTTCTTT. Its protein product is CASSLWGRRNTEAFF.

This clone was observed a handful of times. The gene calls are TRBV5-4 and TRBJ1-2, with D perhaps TRBD1 (5 bases). Germline CDR1 reads SGHNT; CDR2 reads YYREEE (reference sequence). V shed 4 bases and J shed 8 bases, with 15 bases lying between them. CDR3 length: 13 residues. CDR3 sequence: CASSRGVGDGYTF. CDR3 DNA sequence: TGTGCCAGCAGCCGGGGGGTAGGGGACGGCTACACCTTC.

This sequence joins TRBV9 and TRBJ1-4; the D is unclear. V gave up 3 bases and J gave up 0 bases, with 6 bases separating them. Per germline, CDR1 SGDLS and CDR2 YYNGEE. CDR3 length equals 14 residues. In DNA, the CDR3 is TGTGCCAGCAGCGCGGTTGCAACTAATGAAAAACTGTTTTTT. This translates into CASSAVATNEKLFF.

The chain recombines TRBV6-2 or TRBV6-3 with TRBJ1-3; a possible D gene is TRBD1 (5 bases). The CDR3 is made up of 13 amino acids. Per germline, CDR1 MNHEY and CDR2 SVGEGT. V shed 6 bases and J shed 2 bases, with 8 bases lying between them. This CDR3 is CASSSDTGNTIYF. For the CDR3, the DNA is TGTGCCAGCAGCTCGGACACTGGAAACACCATATATTTT.

CDR3 coding DNA: TGTGCCAGCAGTGAAGACAGGGTTACCGGGGAGCTGTTTTTT. This translates into CASSEDRVTGELFF. The chain joins TRBV25-1 to TRBJ2-2, with 7 bases identical to TRBD1. The germline V gene has CDR1 MGHDK and CDR2 SYGVNS. The CDR3 is made up of 14 amino acids. Trimming cost V 2 bases and J 5 bases; bases outside gene matches: 2. The full variable domain, rest sourced from reference TRBV25-1 and TRBJ2-2, is EADIYQTPRYLVIGTGKKITLECSQTMGHDKMYWYQQDPGMELHLIHYSYGVNSTEKGDLSSESTVSRIRTEHFPLTLESARPSHTSQYLCASSEDRVTGELFFGEGSRLTVL.

J is TRBJ2-2 and V is TRBV3-1 (or the pseudogene TRBV3-2), with TRBD2 matching 14 bases. CDR1 LGHDT and CDR2 YNNKEL come from the germline V gene (reference sequence). The ends lost 7 bases at V and 4 bases at J; junction bases unmatched: 2. This CDR3 is 15 amino acids long. CDR3 sequence: CASKGLAGGTGELFF. In nucleotides, the CDR3 is TGTGCCAGCAAAGGACTAGCGGGGGGCACCGGGGAGCTGTTTTTT.

This chain links TRBV19 with TRBJ2-7; 14 bases fit TRBD2. With 3 bases clipped from V and 4 bases from J, the junction kept 11 bases outside the gene matches. CDR1 LNHDA and CDR2 SQIVND come from the germline V gene (reference sequence). This CDR3 spans 18 amino acids. The CDR3 coding sequence is TGTGCCAGTAGTATGCCGGGACTAGCGGGAGCGTCGTTTTACGAGCAGTACTTC. Translated: CASSMPGLAGASFYEQYF.

The V and J genes are TRBV27 and TRBJ2-1; tentatively, D is TRBD2 (5 bases). The CDR3 runs to 17 residues. V lost 5 bases and J 0 bases, leaving 17 bases between the germline ends. CDR1 is MNHEY, CDR2 SMNVEV, per germline (reference sequence). The CDR3 bases are TGTGCCAGCAGTCTGCTGGGCGGGCCGAGCTCCTACAATGAGCAGTTCTTC. Protein sequence: CASSLLGGPSSYNEQFF.

The chain combines TRBV19 with TRBJ1-2, with unresolved D. Trimming removed 8 bases from V and 3 bases from J, with 16 bases in between. The germline V gene encodes CDR1 LNHDA and CDR2 SQIVND (reference sequence). CDR3 size: 14 residues. The CDR3 loop reads CASREQPTYYGYTF. The CDR3 DNA reads TGTGCCAGTCGGGAGCAGCCTACTTACTATGGCTACACCTTC.

CDR3: CASTRLVGEQYF. DNA for the CDR3: TGTGCCAGCACAAGGCTTGTCGGGGAGCAGTACTTC. This rearrangement joins TRBV7-9 to TRBJ2-7; D is ambiguous. The CDR3 loop spans 12 amino acids. Germline V gives CDR1 SEHNR, CDR2 FQNEAQ (reference sequence). V lost 7 bases, J lost 7 bases, and 14 bases lay in between. Looking up the rest from reference TRBV7-9 and TRBJ2-7 gives the full variable domain: DTGVSQNPRHKITKRGQNVTFRCDPISEHNRLYWYRQTLGQGPEFLTYFQNEAQLEKSRLLSDRFSAERPKGSFSTLEIQRTEQGDSAMYLCASTRLVGEQYFGPGTRLTVT.

The chain carries TRBV7-8 and TRBJ2-2; 10 bases are a match to TRBD2. Germline CDR1 SGHVS, CDR2 FQNEAQ. The trim removed 5 bases at V and 6 bases at J, leaving 15 bases unmatched. The CDR3 has 18 residues. CDR3 sequence: CASSPTLAGVGGSGELFF. CDR3 in DNA: TGTGCCAGCAGCCCGACTCTAGCGGGAGTCGGCGGGTCCGGGGAGCTGTTTTTT.

The gene calls are TRBV3-1 (or the pseudogene TRBV3-2) and TRBJ1-6; D unclear. The CDR3 totals 13 residues. V was trimmed by 5 bases and J by 9 bases, leaving 11 bases between them. Germline CDR1 reads LGHDT; CDR2 reads YNNKEL (reference sequence). The CDR3, as DNA: TGTGCCAGCAGCTCCGGTCGATTTTCACCCCTCCACTTT. This translates into CASSSGRFSPLHF.

This chain links TRBV27 with TRBJ2-1; 7 bases align to TRBD1. V lost 0 bases to trimming and J lost 0 bases; unmatched junction nucleotides: 2. This CDR3 contains 16 residues. Germline V CDR1 and CDR2: MNHEY, SMNVEV (reference sequence). The CDR3 DNA follows: TGTGCCAGCAGTTTATCAGACAGGGACTCCTACAATGAGCAGTTCTTC. Amino acids: CASSLSDRDSYNEQFF.

This clone has just one count. J is TRBJ2-2 and V is TRBV3-1 (or the pseudogene TRBV3-2); 7 bases fit TRBD2. With V trimmed by 1 base and J by 2 bases, 7 bases remained unmatched. The germline V gene encodes CDR1 LGHDT and CDR2 YNNKEL (reference sequence). CDR3 length: 17 residues. This CDR3 reads CASSQVSGLVNTGELFF. CDR3 DNA: TGTGCCAGCAGCCAAGTGTCCGGACTAGTTAACACCGGGGAGCTGTTTTTT.

This clone was picked up a small number of times. The chain uses TRBV9 and TRBJ1-3, with 9 bases matching TRBD1. V was clipped by 4 bases and J by 0 bases; unmatched bases: 5. The germline CDR1 and CDR2 sequences are SGDLS and YYNGEE. The CDR3 is 16 residues long. CDR3 coding DNA: TGTGCCAGCAGCAAGACAGGGGGGAGCTCTGGAAACACCATATATTTT. Encoded protein: CASSKTGGSSGNTIYF.

This clone has only a few counts. The chain is built from TRBV10-3 and TRBJ2-1, with a tentative D call TRBD1 (6 bases). Trimming took off 5 bases at V and 4 bases at J, with 12 bases between the two ends. Germline loops: CDR1 ENHRY, CDR2 SYGVKD. The CDR3 contains 14 residues. The CDR3 reads CAISQGLSYNEQFF. As DNA, the CDR3 is TGTGCCATCAGTCAGGGGTTAAGTTACAATGAGCAGTTCTTC.

This chain connects TRBV5-4 to TRBJ2-1, with 14 bases identical to TRBD2. Per the germline V gene, CDR1 is SGHNT and CDR2 is YYREEE (reference sequence). The CDR3 is 15 amino acids. V was pared by 4 bases and J by 6 bases, with 3 bases of the junction left unmatched. The DNA for the CDR3 is TGTGCCAGCAGCCCGACTAGCGGGAGGGTCAATGAGCAGTTCTTC. Its protein product is CASSPTSGRVNEQFF.

The V gene is TRBV11-2, the J gene TRBJ2-3; D is undetermined. The CDR3 runs to 12 residues. From germline, CDR1 is SGHAT and CDR2 FQNNGV. V lost 7 bases, J lost 0 bases, and 5 bases lay in between. CDR3 in DNA: TGTGCCAGCACTACGAGCACAGATACGCAGTATTTT. As protein: CASTTSTDTQYF. The full variable domain, its missing parts supplied by reference TRBV11-2 and TRBJ2-3, is EAGVAQSPRYKIIEKRQSVAFWCNPISGHATLYWYQQILGQGPKLLIQFQNNGVVDDSQLPKDRFSAERLKGVDSTLKIQPAKLEDSAVYLCASTTSTDTQYFGPGTRLTVL.

This clone was seen once. This chain connects TRBV24-1 to TRBJ2-1; D not certain. CDR3 length: 12 residues. Trimming left V 11 bases short and J 5 bases short, with 12 bases between. Looked up from germline, CDR1 is KGHDR and CDR2 is SFDVKD. The CDR3 sequence is CAIIDTDNEQFF. CDR3 bases: TGTGCCATTATCGACACTGACAATGAGCAGTTCTTC.

This chain links TRBV10-3 with TRBJ1-1, with D maybe TRBD1 (6 bases). The CDR3 covers 12 residues. The V gene's germline CDR1 is ENHRY and CDR2 SYGVKD. V gave up 6 bases and J gave up 5 bases, with 10 bases separating them. This CDR3 is CAIRAGETEAFF. For the CDR3, the DNA is TGTGCCATCAGGGCAGGGGAGACTGAAGCTTTCTTT.

The rearrangement joins TRBV6-2 or TRBV6-3 to TRBJ1-2, with TRBD1 matching 11 bases. The J segment lost 8 bases and the V segment lost 5 bases, leaving 4 bases of the junction unmatched. CDR3 length: 13 amino acids. Per the germline V gene, CDR1 is MNHEY and CDR2 is SVGEGT. The CDR3 sequence: CASSAGTGGGYTF. As DNA, the CDR3 is TGTGCCAGCAGTGCCGGGACAGGGGGAGGCTACACCTTC.

The rearrangement uses TRBV28 and TRBJ2-7; TRBD2 matches at 7 bases. Germline CDR1 and CDR2: MDHEN and SYDVKM. Trimming at V came to 6 bases and at J to 0 bases, leaving 5 bases not matched to a gene. The CDR3 has 14 amino acids. This CDR3 reads CASSYGGSSYEQYF. As DNA, the CDR3 is TGTGCCAGCAGCTATGGCGGGAGCTCCTACGAGCAGTACTTC.

A note on this clone: The junction and the germline gene differ at one end; a read error may be behind it. The chain recombines TRBV2 with TRBJ2-7, with 10 positions matching TRBD1. The CDR3 spans 12 residues. Germline assignment: CDR1 SNHLY and CDR2 FYNNEI. This CDR3 is CASSESPGTGVF. As DNA, the CDR3 is TGTGCCAGCAGTGAATCGCCGGGGACAGGGGTGTTC.

The rearrangement uses TRBV19 and TRBJ2-7; D possibly corresponds to TRBD1 (6 bases). This CDR3 spans 14 amino acids. CDR1 is LNHDA, CDR2 SQIVND, per germline (reference sequence). V was pared by 6 bases and J by 4 bases, with 16 bases between. The CDR3 protein is CASSRQAGSYEQYF. CDR3 sequence (DNA): TGTGCCAGTAGCAGACAGGCTGGTTCGTACGAGCAGTACTTC.

The chain links TRBV5-1 to TRBJ2-5, with 9 bases lining up with TRBD2. Germline assignment: CDR1 SGHRS and CDR2 YFSETQ. This CDR3 is built from 16 residues. J gave up 2 bases and V 3 bases, and 8 bases lay outside the gene matches. CDR3: CASSWSTSGNQETQYF. The CDR3 DNA reads TGCGCCAGCAGCTGGTCGACTAGCGGAAATCAAGAGACCCAGTACTTC.

CDR3 bases: TGTGCCACCAGCAGAAAGCTAAATGAAAAACTGTTTTTT. This gives the protein CATSRKLNEKLFF. The genes are TRBV15 and TRBJ1-4; D unclear. Germline V lookup: CDR1 LNHNV, CDR2 YYDKDF (reference sequence). There are 13 residues in the CDR3. The V and J ends lost 2 bases and 5 bases respectively, with 6 bases between them.

This chain connects TRBV20-1 to TRBJ1-6; perhaps TRBD1 as D (5 bases). This CDR3 spans 11 amino acids. Germline lookup yields CDR1 DFQATT and CDR2 SNEGSKA (reference sequence). The germline V and J ends were trimmed by 7 bases and 6 bases, with 7 bases remaining between them. CDR3 in amino acids: CSGGSNSPLHF. The DNA for the CDR3 is TGCAGTGGGGGCAGTAATTCACCCCTCCACTTT.

The J gene is TRBJ1-6, the V gene TRBV9, with D hard to call. The CDR3 spans 14 residues. Trimming took off 0 bases at V and 9 bases at J, with 10 bases between the two ends. CDR1 is SGDLS and CDR2 is YYNGEE in the germline V gene. The CDR3: CASSVGAISSPLHF. Written as DNA, the CDR3 is TGTGCCAGCAGCGTAGGAGCCATTAGTTCACCCCTCCACTTT.

With respect to this clone: This same CDR3 is encoded by further DNA sequences in the sample. The chain recombines TRBV28 with TRBJ1-5, with TRBD1 as a possible D gene (5 bases). V lost 2 bases and J lost 0, with 8 bases in between. Germline values: CDR1 MDHEN, CDR2 SYDVKM. The CDR3 spans 15 residues. The CDR3 protein is CASSLGGVSNQPQHF. The CDR3 DNA follows: TGTGCCAGCAGTTTAGGGGGGGTTAGCAATCAGCCCCAGCATTTT.